One and the same sample provided the 30 T cell receptor beta chains below, sequenced in a study of blood T cell repertoires in COVID-19. Assay: immunoSEQ multiplex PCR; the TCRdb copy retains only in-frame clones and omits some. The table includes about 180,000 clones, approximately 88% detected once. Sequences were obtained from PBMCs or T cells enriched from blood (not recorded which). These receptors all come from a woman under 30 who had recovered from COVID-19.

The chain combines TRBV24-1 with TRBJ2-1; D is perhaps TRBD2 (6 bases). Germline CDR1 KGHDR, CDR2 SFDVKD. The germline V and J ends were trimmed by 12 bases and 6 bases, with 20 bases remaining between them. This CDR3 has 14 amino acids. CDR3: CAAQGGTSFNEQFF. The CDR3 coding sequence is TGTGCCGCTCAGGGCGGGACGTCTTTCAATGAGCAGTTCTTC.

The chain recombines TRBV19 with TRBJ1-1; perhaps TRBD1 as D (5 bases). V lost 4 bases and J lost 4, with 10 bases in between. This CDR3 has 13 residues. CDR1 is LNHDA and CDR2 is SQIVND in the germline V gene (reference sequence). The CDR3 protein is CASSTGGSTEAFF. The DNA of the CDR3 is TGTGCCAGTAGTACCGGGGGGAGCACTGAAGCTTTCTTT.

The chain uses TRBV28 and TRBJ1-2, with D perhaps TRBD1 (5 bases). This CDR3 region has 18 residues. The V and J ends lost 5 bases and 3 bases respectively, with 25 bases between them. Germline CDR1 MDHEN, CDR2 SYDVKM. The CDR3 sequence: CASSPIPFGQGEYYGYTF. DNA for the CDR3: TGTGCCAGCAGTCCGATCCCCTTCGGGCAGGGCGAATACTATGGCTACACCTTC.

A single count supports this clone. V gene TRBV18 combines with J gene TRBJ1-5; D might be TRBD1 (5 bases). This CDR3 spans 15 amino acids. The germline V gene encodes CDR1 KGHSH and CDR2 LQKENI. Trimming left V 3 bases short and J 5 bases short, with 14 bases between. The CDR3 bases are TGTGCCAGCTCACCTACCGGGACTGTAGATCAGCCCCAGCATTTT. Translated: CASSPTGTVDQPQHF. Based on the CDR3 plus reference TRBV18 and TRBJ1-5, the full variable domain is NAGVMQNPRHLVRRRGQEARLRCSPMKGHSHVYWYRQLPEEGLKFMVYLQKENIIDESGMPKERFSAEFPKEGPSILRIQQVVRGDSAAYFCASSPTGTVDQPQHFGDGTRLSIL.

The rearrangement uses TRBV11-2 and TRBJ1-2; 8 bases agree with TRBD1. Unmatched junction bases numbered 4, after V lost 4 bases and J lost 3 bases. This CDR3 has 14 amino acids. Per germline, CDR1 SGHAT and CDR2 FQNNGV. CDR3 sequence: CASSYGQGYYGYTF. CDR3 bases: TGTGCCAGCAGCTACGGACAGGGATACTATGGCTACACCTTC.

The V and J genes are TRBV10-3 and TRBJ1-2, with D unresolved. The CDR3 has 13 amino acids. V lost 6 bases and J lost 0, with 8 bases in between. Germline V gives CDR1 ENHRY, CDR2 SYGVKD. DNA for the CDR3: TGTGCCATCAGGGTCGGGGCTAACTATGGCTACACCTTC. This codes for CAIRVGANYGYTF.

CDR3 sequence reads: CASSPRTSGYEQYF. CDR3 in DNA: TGTGCCAGCAGTCCTCGGACTAGCGGGTACGAGCAGTACTTC. The V gene is TRBV28, the J gene TRBJ2-7; 11 positions agree with TRBD2. V lost 5 bases, J lost 4 bases, and 4 bases stayed unmatched. The CDR3 has 14 residues. Germline assignment: CDR1 MDHEN and CDR2 SYDVKM.

In this sample, this clone turned up once. This sequence joins TRBV28 and TRBJ1-1; D remains ambiguous. The CDR3 spans 14 residues. CDR1 is MDHEN, CDR2 SYDVKM, per germline. V lost 5 bases to trimming and J lost 10 bases, with 20 bases between them. The CDR3 reads CASSPPDGFIRAFF. As DNA, the CDR3 is TGTGCCAGCAGTCCGCCCGACGGGTTTATCAGAGCTTTCTTT.

DNA of the CDR3: TGTGCCAGCAGTTGGATGAACGGGTTTCGGAACACTGAAGCTTTCTTT. Its translation is CASSWMNGFRNTEAFF. The chain employs TRBV28 and TRBJ1-1; no clear D gene. CDR1 is MDHEN and CDR2 is SYDVKM in the germline V gene. This CDR3 is built from 16 residues. Deletions cut 4 bases from V and 1 base from J, with 16 bases between.

The chain uses TRBV19 and TRBJ1-1; possibly TRBD1 for D (6 bases). Germline V lookup: CDR1 LNHDA, CDR2 SQIVND (reference sequence). Trimming left V 3 bases short and J 0 bases short, with 14 bases between. The CDR3 is 16 residues long. The CDR3 is CASSMGETGVNTEAFF. CDR3 nucleotide sequence: TGTGCCAGTAGTATGGGGGAGACAGGTGTGAACACTGAAGCTTTCTTT.

This clone was recorded once. The gene calls are TRBV27 and TRBJ1-1, with 8 positions matching TRBD1. Germline CDR1 and CDR2: MNHEY and SMNVEV (reference sequence). CDR3 length: 17 residues. V was clipped by 4 bases and J by 0 bases; unmatched bases: 10. In nucleotides, the CDR3 is TGTGCCAGCAGTTCAAGTCCCGGGACAGGATTGAACACTGAAGCTTTCTTT. This codes for CASSSSPGTGLNTEAFF.

The chain is built from TRBV28 and TRBJ2-5; 11 positions match TRBD2. From germline, CDR1 is MDHEN and CDR2 SYDVKM. The CDR3 contains 15 residues. Unmatched junction bases numbered 11, after V lost 6 bases and J lost 8 bases. DNA for the CDR3: TGTGCCAGCAGGCTAACTAGCGGGGGACGGGAAACCCAGTACTTC. Its protein is CASRLTSGGRETQYF. Drawing the rest from reference TRBV28 and TRBJ2-5, the complete variable domain is DVKVTQSSRYLVKRTGEKVFLECVQDMDHENMFWYRQDPGLGLRLIYFSYDVKMKEKGDIPEGYSVSREKKERFSLILESASTNQTSMYLCASRLTSGGRETQYFGPGTRLLVL.

The chain employs TRBV6-5 and TRBJ2-5, with D perhaps TRBD2 (5 bases). Germline values: CDR1 MNHEY, CDR2 SVGAGI. Trimming removed 0 bases at V and 3 bases at J, with 8 bases between. CDR3 length: 14 amino acids. The DNA of the CDR3 is TGTGCCAGCAGTTACTCGGCGAGGGAAGAGACCCAGTACTTC. Encoded protein: CASSYSAREETQYF.

The rearrangement links TRBV20-1 to TRBJ1-1; D ambiguous. V lost 1 base, J lost 11 bases, and 8 bases lay in between. Germline CDR1 DFQATT, CDR2 SNEGSKA (reference sequence). CDR3 length: 10 amino acids. The DNA for the CDR3 is TGCAGTGCTAGAGGGCTCTTGGCTTTCTTT. This gives the protein CSARGLLAFF.

The gene calls are TRBV30 and TRBJ2-5; 11 nucleotides match TRBD2. Germline CDR1 reads GTSNPN; CDR2 reads SVGIG (reference sequence). The CDR3 extends over 19 amino acids. J lost 3 bases, V lost 0 bases, and 15 bases had no gene match. The DNA of the CDR3 is TGTGCCTGGAGTGTACTCTTGGTAGCGGGAGGGTTGTTTGAAGAGACCCAGTACTTC. It codes for CAWSVLLVAGGLFEETQYF.

The rearrangement uses TRBV14 and TRBJ2-1; D may be TRBD2 (5 bases). The CDR3 consists of 18 residues. The germline V and J ends were trimmed by 0 bases and 0 bases, with 15 bases remaining between them. Germline V gene sequence: CDR1 SGHDN, CDR2 FVKESK. This chain's CDR3 is CASSQDDATKISYNEQFF. The DNA for the CDR3 is TGTGCCAGCAGCCAAGACGACGCGACTAAGATCTCCTACAATGAGCAGTTCTTC.

This chain connects TRBV10-3 to TRBJ1-1, with D maybe TRBD1 (5 bases). This CDR3 region has 15 residues. Germline assignment: CDR1 ENHRY and CDR2 SYGVKD. V dropped 10 bases and J dropped 6 bases, with 24 bases sitting between them. CDR3 region: CATVWGGGTNSEAFF. The CDR3 DNA reads as TGTGCCACCGTGTGGGGTGGCGGGACTAATTCTGAAGCTTTCTTT.

This rearrangement joins TRBV7-9 to TRBJ2-3, with D possibly matching TRBD2 (7 bases). Germline assignment: CDR1 SEHNR and CDR2 FQNEAQ (reference sequence). The CDR3 has 17 amino acids. Trimming removed 4 bases at V and 2 bases at J, with 19 bases between. The CDR3 spells CASSYLGAGAHTDTQYF. CDR3 nucleotide sequence: TGTGCCAGCAGCTACCTGGGGGCGGGGGCCCACACAGATACGCAGTATTTT.

CDR3 sequence: CASSQAGQGMNTEAFF. As DNA, the CDR3 is TGTGCCAGCAGCCAAGCCGGACAGGGGATGAACACTGAAGCTTTCTTT. V usage is TRBV3-1 (or the pseudogene TRBV3-2) and J usage is TRBJ1-1; TRBD1 agrees at 9 bases. The CDR3 is 16 residues long. V lost 1 base and J lost 0; bases outside the gene matches: 3. CDR1 and CDR2 from the germline V gene are LGHDT and YNNKEL (reference sequence).

The chain couples TRBV13 to TRBJ1-2, with 8 bases fitting TRBD1. The CDR3 length is 15 residues. V was pared by 5 bases and J by 6 bases, with 11 bases of the junction left unmatched. Germline V CDR1 and CDR2: PRHDT, FYEKMQ (reference sequence). DNA of the CDR3: TGTGCCAGCAGCCTTTACCTGACAGGGGTCCATGGCTACACCTTC. It yields the protein CASSLYLTGVHGYTF.

This rearrangement joins TRBV18 to TRBJ1-3, with D possibly being TRBD1 (5 bases). Germline CDR1 KGHSH, CDR2 LQKENI. Deletions cut 4 bases from V and 2 bases from J, with 21 bases between. The CDR3 runs 18 residues. The CDR3 nucleotides are TGTGCCAGCTCACTACAACACACGGCGGGGGGAACTGGAAACACCATATATTTT. This encodes CASSLQHTAGGTGNTIYF. The whole variable domain, filled in from reference TRBV18 and TRBJ1-3, reads NAGVMQNPRHLVRRRGQEARLRCSPMKGHSHVYWYRQLPEEGLKFMVYLQKENIIDESGMPKERFSAEFPKEGPSILRIQQVVRGDSAAYFCASSLQHTAGGTGNTIYFGEGSWLTVV.

The rearrangement joins TRBV5-4 to TRBJ2-7, with D hard to call. This CDR3 has 14 residues. Germline CDR1 and CDR2: SGHNT and YYREEE (reference sequence). Trimming pared 4 bases from V and 2 bases from J, leaving 13 bases between. The CDR3 spells CASSRRTDTYEQYF. The CDR3 DNA sequence: TGTGCCAGCAGCCGCAGAACTGACACCTACGAGCAGTACTTC.

The V and J genes are TRBV18 and TRBJ2-6; possibly TRBD2 for D (6 bases). Trimming left V 5 bases short and J 3 bases short, with 17 bases between. CDR1 is KGHSH and CDR2 is LQKENI in the germline V gene. CDR3 size: 17 residues. The CDR3 reads CASSDLTGVGGANVLTF. DNA of the CDR3: TGTGCCAGCTCAGACCTTACGGGAGTTGGTGGGGCCAACGTCCTGACTTTC.

This chain links TRBV27 with TRBJ2-5, with a possible D match to TRBD2 (5 bases). Trimming removed 11 bases at V and 4 bases at J, with 17 bases between. The CDR3 extends over 13 amino acids. From germline, CDR1 is MNHEY and CDR2 SMNVEV (reference sequence). CDR3 loop: CASRWLAGETQYF. The CDR3 DNA reads as TGTGCCTCACGGTGGCTTGCGGGAGAGACCCAGTACTTC.

The genes are TRBV6-6 and TRBJ2-1; possible D gene TRBD2, 5 bases. V was pared by 5 bases and J by 8 bases, with 25 bases between. The CDR3 totals 17 residues. Germline assignment: CDR1 MNHNY and CDR2 SVGAGI (reference sequence). CDR3 nucleotide sequence: TGTGCCAGCAGTCCCGGCGTCTTGGCGGGTACCGACGATGAGCAGTTCTTC. It translates to CASSPGVLAGTDDEQFF.

J is TRBJ1-1 and V is TRBV19, with D unresolved. The CDR3 is 14 amino acids. V lost 3 bases and J 0 bases, leaving 8 bases between the germline ends. From germline, CDR1 is LNHDA and CDR2 SQIVND (reference sequence). The CDR3 DNA reads TGTGCCAGTAGTATGGGCAATTTGAACACTGAAGCTTTCTTT. Amino acids: CASSMGNLNTEAFF.

The table lists this clone with a few counts. V usage is TRBV7-9 and J usage is TRBJ1-6; 9 bases agree with TRBD1. The CDR3 totals 14 residues. V dropped 5 bases and J dropped 10; count of bases not matched to a gene: 6. The germline gives CDR1 SEHNR, CDR2 FQNEAQ (reference sequence). The CDR3 nucleotides read TGTGCCAGCAGCACCCCGGGACAGGGCTCACCCCTCCACTTT. Amino acid sequence: CASSTPGQGSPLHF. Drawing the rest from reference TRBV7-9 and TRBJ1-6, the complete variable domain is DTGVSQNPRHKITKRGQNVTFRCDPISEHNRLYWYRQTLGQGPEFLTYFQNEAQLEKSRLLSDRFSAERPKGSFSTLEIQRTEQGDSAMYLCASSTPGQGSPLHFGNGTRLTVT.

This chain uses TRBV2 with TRBJ2-7, with 9 nucleotides matching TRBD1. Losses at the gene ends were 3 bases for V and 3 bases for J; bases not matched to a gene: 6. Germline CDR1 SNHLY, CDR2 FYNNEI. The CDR3 runs to 15 residues. Here the CDR3 DNA reads TGTGCCAGCAGTGACCCGGGACAGGGAGGCTACGAGCAGTACTTC. This translates into CASSDPGQGGYEQYF. Full variable domain (remainder filled in from reference TRBV2 and TRBJ2-7): EPEVTQTPSHQVTQMGQEVILRCVPISNHLYFYWYRQILGQKVEFLVSFYNNEISEKSEIFDDQFSVERPDGSNFTLKIRSTKLEDSAMYFCASSDPGQGGYEQYFGPGTRLTVT.

This chain uses TRBV21-1 with TRBJ2-1; the table assigns TRBD1, which was not confirmed against the DNA. TRBV21-1 is an annotated pseudogene. This CDR3 comprises 16 residues. CDR3 sequence: CASSLRGQGTDNEQFF. The CDR3 DNA is TGTGCCAGCAGCCTACGGGGGCAAGGGACAGACAATGAGCAGTTCTTC.

This clone was observed once. The chain links TRBV11-3 to TRBJ2-3, with 7 nucleotides matching TRBD1. The CDR3 loop spans 16 amino acids. V was clipped by 5 bases and J by 1 base; unmatched bases: 9. Germline lookup yields CDR1 SGHNT and CDR2 YENEEA. CDR3 amino acids: CASSTDRDSGTDTQYF. The DNA for the CDR3 is TGTGCCAGCAGCACCGACCGGGACAGCGGCACAGATACGCAGTATTTT.